The sequence of this T cell receptor (beta chain) was determined in a study of shared clonotypes between healthy human individuals. The donor cohort consisted entirely of Caucasian adults residing in Nashville, Tennessee. Losses at the gene ends were 3 bases for V and 9 bases for J; bases not matched to a gene: 9. Germline V gene data show CDR1 as SGHDT and CDR2 as YYEEEE. The CDR3 sequence is 16 residues long. Sequencing was performed with immunoSEQ multiplex PCR; in TCRdb, only in-frame clones are kept and a portion is missing. The table records about 2.4 million clones, more than 85% of them present only once.

Source material: naive CD4+ T cells from PBMCs. Indicated subset: CD45RA+ positively selected. The receptor comes from a man younger than 35 in good health. Some clones in this sample may be carry-over from other donors' samples. The chain employs TRBV5-6 and TRBJ2-1, with TRBD2 matching over 13 bases. CDR3 residues: CASSSRTSGRATEQFF. CDR3 nucleotide sequence: TGTGCCAGCAGCTCGCGTACTAGCGGGAGGGCCACTGAGCAGTTCTTC.